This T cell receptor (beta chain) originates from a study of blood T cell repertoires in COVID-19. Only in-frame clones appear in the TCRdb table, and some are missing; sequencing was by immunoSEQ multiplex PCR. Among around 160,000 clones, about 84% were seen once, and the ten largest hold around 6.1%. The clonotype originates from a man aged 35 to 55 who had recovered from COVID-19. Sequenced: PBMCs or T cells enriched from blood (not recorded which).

Here the CDR3 reads CASSFGKEGSGYTF. As DNA, the CDR3 is TGTGCCAGCAGCTTTGGCAAGGAGGGGAGCGGCTACACCTTC. The genes are TRBV7-9 and TRBJ1-2; a weak D match, TRBD1 (5 bases). The germline V and J ends were trimmed by 3 bases and 8 bases, with 16 bases remaining between them. This CDR3 spans 14 amino acids. Germline CDR1 is SEHNR and CDR2 is FQNEAQ (reference sequence).